Listed here are 8 T cell receptor beta chains from one sample, sequenced in a study of T-cell memory formation after mild COVID-19. TCRdb re-analysed the 5' RACE reads in MiXCR, keeping a single row per CDR3 protein. The repertoire consists of 400,000 to 550,000 distinct CDR3 sequences, with about 23% occurring once and the leading ten covering about an eighth. The sample was PBMCs or a T cell subset sorted from them (not recorded which). The origin of the receptors is an adult woman who had mild COVID-19 (a few samples of this study predate the infection). Cell type and time point are not known.

This chain uses TRBV3-1 with TRBJ1-3; perhaps TRBD1 as D (6 bases). The CDR3 runs to 15 residues. Trimming shortened V by 4 bases and J by 3 bases, and 13 bases separated the two germline ends. Germline CDR1 LGHDT, CDR2 YNNKEL (reference sequence). In DNA form, the CDR3 reads TGTGCCAGCAGCCGAATGGGGGCGGTTGGAAACACCATATATTTT. Translated, it gives CASSRMGAVGNTIYF.

The genes are TRBV10-3 and TRBJ2-7; no definite D call. Germline V CDR1 and CDR2: ENHRY, SYGVKD. The CDR3 has 14 amino acids. Trimming left V 3 bases short and J 3 bases short, with 12 bases between. In DNA form, the CDR3 reads TGTGCCATCAGTGACGGTGTTGCTTTCTACGAGCAGTACTTC. Amino acid sequence: CAISDGVAFYEQYF.

This clonotype was detected ten times or more. This chain connects TRBV7-2 to TRBJ2-7; 12 bases map to TRBD2. V was clipped by 2 bases and J by 2 bases; unmatched bases: 4. This CDR3 region has 16 residues. Germline V gene lookup returns CDR1 SGHTA and CDR2 FQGNSA. CDR3 amino acids: CASSLSSGRVPYEQYF. As DNA, the CDR3 is TGTGCCAGCAGCTTATCTAGCGGGAGGGTTCCCTACGAGCAGTACTTC.

The chain joins TRBV4-2 to TRBJ2-3, with 11 bases aligning to TRBD2. The CDR3 runs to 17 residues. CDR1 and CDR2 (germline): LGHNA, YNFKEQ. V was clipped by 4 bases and J by 3 bases; unmatched bases: 9. The CDR3 region is CASSPRLAGGYTDTQYF. The CDR3 DNA is TGTGCCAGCAGCCCGAGGCTAGCGGGAGGCTATACAGATACGCAGTATTTT.

CDR3 coding DNA: TGCAGTGCTATCCTTATTACCGGGACTAGCGATGAGCAGTTCTTC. Its translation: CSAILITGTSDEQFF. This chain connects TRBV20-1 to TRBJ2-1, with 10 bases fitting TRBD2. Germline CDR1 DFQATT, CDR2 SNEGSKA (reference sequence). Germline trimming cut 4 bases from V and 8 bases from J; bases unmatched to any gene: 11. The CDR3 contains 15 residues.

The J gene is TRBJ2-5, the V gene TRBV7-2, with D perhaps given as TRBD1 or TRBD2 (6 bases each). V lost 6 bases to trimming and J lost 5 bases, with 16 bases between them. Germline CDR1 SGHTA, CDR2 FQGNSA. The CDR3 loop spans 14 amino acids. The CDR3 loop is CASREGGPRETQYF. The DNA of the CDR3 is TGTGCCAGCAGGGAGGGGGGCCCCAGGGAGACCCAGTACTTC.

This clonotype has more than one count but fewer than ten. The chain carries TRBV5-1 and TRBJ1-1; no definite D call. Trimming pared 3 bases from V and 1 base from J, leaving 10 bases between. The CDR3 covers 14 residues. The germline V gene encodes CDR1 SGHRS and CDR2 YFSETQ. The CDR3 DNA is TGCGCCAGCAGCTCTTACGGGGAGAACACTGAAGCTTTCTTT. It encodes CASSSYGENTEAFF.

In this sample, this clonotype turned up a few times. This sequence joins TRBV7-3 and TRBJ1-2; D is possibly TRBD1 (6 bases). Between the trimmed V and J ends, which lost 3 bases and 7 bases, there was a span of 18 bases. Germline V CDR1 and CDR2: SGHTA, FQGTGA. The CDR3 length is 15 residues. In DNA, the CDR3 is TGTGCCAGCAGCTTCAACAGCAGGGGAGGCGGTGGCTACACCTTC. Encoded protein: CASSFNSRGGGGYTF.